Below are 11 T cell receptor beta chains sequenced from a single sample in a study of blood T cell repertoires in COVID-19. Assay used: immunoSEQ multiplex PCR; TCRdb lists only in-frame clones, some missing. The table includes about 140,000 clones, around four fifths detected once. The sample taken for sequencing was PBMCs or T cells enriched from blood (not recorded which). The receptor set was obtained from a woman in her fifties or sixties with acute COVID-19.

The chain has TRBV9 and TRBJ1-2, with 9 bases identical to TRBD1. Germline V CDR1 and CDR2: SGDLS, YYNGEE. The CDR3 has 15 amino acids. The ends lost 4 bases at V and 2 bases at J; junction bases unmatched: 6. CDR3 region: CASSMRQGGNYGYTF. CDR3 nucleotides: TGTGCCAGCAGCATGAGACAGGGGGGCAACTATGGCTACACCTTC.

J is TRBJ2-1 and V is TRBV6-1, with 12 bases lining up with TRBD2. The CDR3 runs 18 residues. Per germline, CDR1 MNHNS and CDR2 SASEGT. V was pared by 0 bases and J by 9 bases, with 12 bases of the junction left unmatched. CDR3 loop: CASSEAWVRLAGDGEQFF. The CDR3 bases are TGTGCCAGCAGTGAAGCGTGGGTGAGACTAGCGGGAGATGGTGAGCAGTTCTTC.

The V and J genes are TRBV19 and TRBJ1-1; 7 nucleotides line up with TRBD1. This CDR3 has 15 amino acids. Germline loops: CDR1 LNHDA, CDR2 SQIVND (reference sequence). J was trimmed by 7 bases and V by 2 bases; bases with no gene match: 10. The CDR3 loop reads CASSIWKDDRVEAFF. CDR3 nucleotide sequence: TGTGCCAGTAGTATATGGAAGGATGACAGGGTTGAAGCTTTCTTT.

The V call is TRBV3-1 (or the pseudogene TRBV3-2), the J call TRBJ2-2, with D unclear. The CDR3 extends over 14 amino acids. Germline loops: CDR1 LGHDT, CDR2 YNNKEL (reference sequence). V lost 0 bases and J lost 2, with 4 bases in between. In DNA form, the CDR3 reads TGTGCCAGCAGCCAAGATCTCAACACCGGGGAGCTGTTTTTT. It yields the protein CASSQDLNTGELFF.

The chain has TRBV7-2 and TRBJ2-2; weak D call: TRBD1 (6 bases). Germline V gene data show CDR1 as SGHTA and CDR2 as FQGNSA. There are 15 residues in the CDR3. The ends were cut back, 4 bases at V and 2 bases at J, with 11 bases in the middle. The CDR3 DNA reads as TGTGCCAGCAGCTCCGGACAGCCTAACACCGGGGAGCTGTTTTTT. Amino acid sequence: CASSSGQPNTGELFF.

The count of this clone is one. J is TRBJ2-7 and V is TRBV2; a possible D gene is TRBD2 (6 bases). The CDR3 runs to 14 residues. Germline assignment: CDR1 SNHLY and CDR2 FYNNEI. V was trimmed by 7 bases and J by 0 bases, leaving 13 bases between them. CDR3 nucleotide sequence: TGTGCCAGCATGCGGGACTCAATCTCCTACGAGCAGTACTTC. Translated, it gives CASMRDSISYEQYF.

CDR3 in amino acids: CASSQGQGNREQYF. CDR3 sequence (DNA): TGCGCCAGCAGCCAAGGGCAGGGTAATCGCGAGCAGTACTTC. This rearrangement joins TRBV4-1 to TRBJ2-7; D is possibly TRBD1 (5 bases). V lost 1 base to trimming and J lost 6 bases, with 13 bases between them. Germline CDR1 reads MGHRA; CDR2 reads YSYEKL. The CDR3 covers 14 residues.

The CDR3 nucleotides are TGCGCCAGCAGTAGAGATAGCAATCAGCCCCAGCATTTT. This codes for CASSRDSNQPQHF. The chain recombines TRBV4-1 with TRBJ1-5; unclear D gene. V was trimmed by 6 bases and J by 0 bases, leaving 6 bases between them. Germline-derived CDR1 and CDR2 are MGHRA and YSYEKL. The CDR3 is 13 amino acids.

The table lists this clone with a count of one. The chain couples TRBV2 to TRBJ1-5; D perhaps matches TRBD1 (6 bases). V dropped 7 bases and J dropped 2 bases, with 12 bases sitting between them. This CDR3 contains 14 residues. Looked up from germline, CDR1 is SNHLY and CDR2 is FYNNEI. This CDR3 reads CASKRQVGNQPQHF. CDR3 DNA: TGTGCCAGCAAAAGACAGGTCGGCAATCAGCCCCAGCATTTT.

This clone has a single count. V is TRBV4-1 and J is TRBJ1-4; D call uncertain. V was trimmed by 6 bases and J by 1 base, leaving 15 bases between them. CDR1 and CDR2 (germline): MGHRA, YSYEKL. This CDR3 is 16 amino acids long. The DNA of the CDR3 is TGCGCCAGCAGACGAGGTACGGGAGGAACTAATGAAAAACTGTTTTTT. Translated: CASRRGTGGTNEKLFF.

The chain has TRBV27 and TRBJ2-1, with D possibly being TRBD2 (6 bases). The CDR3 is 17 amino acids. The ends were cut back, 1 base at V and 8 bases at J, with 21 bases in the middle. The germline V gene has CDR1 MNHEY and CDR2 SMNVEV (reference sequence). The CDR3 spells CASSLWFPAGRVDEQFF. The CDR3 bases are TGTGCCAGCAGTTTATGGTTCCCGGCGGGACGGGTAGATGAGCAGTTCTTC.